This TCR beta chain was recovered during a study of blood T cell repertoires in COVID-19. CDR1 MNHNS and CDR2 SASEGT come from the germline V gene. V lost 3 bases to trimming and J lost 10 bases, with 13 bases between them. The CDR3 loop spans 13 amino acids. As handled by the study authors: Estimation of nucleated cell counts was performed using reference gene primer amplification. Sequencing was performed with immunoSEQ multiplex PCR; in TCRdb, only in-frame clones are kept and a portion is missing. V and J calls and clone size are as listed in that table; D and trimming were resolved from the DNA. The table lists 27,000 or so clones, roughly 89% of them singletons.

The clonotype originates from a man aged 65 to 79 with active COVID-19. This chain uses TRBV6-1 with TRBJ1-5; a weak D match, TRBD1 (5 bases). The sequencing input was peripheral blood. The CDR3 protein is CASSDKWDSPQHF. The DNA of the CDR3 is TGTGCCAGCAGTGATAAGTGGGACTCACCCCAGCATTTT.